The rows below give T cell receptor beta chains drawn from one sample of a study of cytomegalovirus exposure and HLA in healthy donors. Assay: immunoSEQ multiplex PCR; the TCRdb copy retains only in-frame clones and omits some. The data show 40,000 to 50,000 clones, with approximately 65% seen just once and around 5.9% held by the top ten. Material for sequencing was PBMCs. The origin of the receptors is a man aged 30 to 39 in good health and CMV-seronegative. Both conserved end residues are part of each CDR3. The order of the fields is CDR3 protein, V gene.

CASGGQLYEQYF,TRBV2
CASSQATPQETQYF,TRBV14
CASSQPPGASPYEQYF,TRBV5-1
CASSPFGVRQPQHF,TRBV11-2
CASSTVPSYEQFF,TRBV19
CASSATGKDSPLHF,TRBV9
CSCVEGRGDTQYF,TRBV29-1
CASARQGKQETQYF,TRBV10-1
CASSEWRGQPQHF,TRBV6-1
CAMRTGGGGTDTQYF,TRBV6-1
CASNGGETYEQYF,TRBV2
CASSLLTGSYEQYF,TRBV5-1
CASSPPGQGRDTQYF,TRBV5-6
CASSLGSGSTEAFF,TRBV5-1
CASSDGLAGTSYEQYF,TRBV5-6
CASSQDPPSFSEAFF,TRBV14
CSVEFSGSGEQYF,TRBV29-1
CASSTGTAEETQYF,TRBV9
CASSLETGMNTEAFF,TRBV11-2
CASSIDLLNSGANVLTF,TRBV19
CASSSRDRGQETQYF,TRBV13
CASRGHLNTEAFF,TRBV6-1
CASSLVVTNEKLFF,TRBV5-5
CAISGRARESMNTEAFF,TRBV10-3
CASSPLKRQGNTEAFF,TRBV27
CSVVFPGLAGGEQYF,TRBV29-1
CASSEVGHKTDTQYF,TRBV6-1
CASSRSAGEMDTQYF,TRBV9
CASSQVRGPQSF,TRBV7-2
CASSYGTASSYEQYF,TRBV11-1
CASSLGSGGYEQYF,TRBV7-9
CASSVASGTYEQYF,TRBV9
CAWKYRGQGYEQYF,TRBV30
CTSSRRTQAISSNQPQHF,TRBV1
CASSIVGTSENEQFF,TRBV19
CASSYSGQGENYGYTF,TRBV6-6
CASSGTGYTDTQYF,TRBV25-1
CASSSPLGTSGSPYEQYF,TRBV5-1
CASSEDRPTLANEKLFF,TRBV10-2
CASSSGWNTEAFF,TRBV5-1
CAISVDSNKAFF,TRBV10-3
CASRTGLAGTDTQYF,TRBV6-5
CATADREAEKLFF,TRBV10-3
CASRGGSGSMTGANVLTF,TRBV5-1
CASSHPIGAGVGNEQFF,TRBV4-1
CASSFPVPTYEQYF,TRBV5-8
CASSPPRGSGANVLTF,TRBV19
CASSPGLALLFQETQYF,TRBV5-1
CASSPGGGGGYEQYF,TRBV18
CASGHPYEQYF,TRBV2
CASSQVSAGYNEQFF,TRBV4-2
CASSRGGGSRHYEQYF,TRBV5-1
CSGTGFLDYEQYF,TRBV29-1
CASSQATSGSDEQYF,TRBV4-2
CATSRDLWGGGELFF,TRBV15
CASSIGQGADEQYF,TRBV7-9
CASNGGQGTSYEQYF,TRBV2
CSVEKRERRETQYF,TRBV29-1
CASSLPGSTAGTEAFF,TRBV5-1